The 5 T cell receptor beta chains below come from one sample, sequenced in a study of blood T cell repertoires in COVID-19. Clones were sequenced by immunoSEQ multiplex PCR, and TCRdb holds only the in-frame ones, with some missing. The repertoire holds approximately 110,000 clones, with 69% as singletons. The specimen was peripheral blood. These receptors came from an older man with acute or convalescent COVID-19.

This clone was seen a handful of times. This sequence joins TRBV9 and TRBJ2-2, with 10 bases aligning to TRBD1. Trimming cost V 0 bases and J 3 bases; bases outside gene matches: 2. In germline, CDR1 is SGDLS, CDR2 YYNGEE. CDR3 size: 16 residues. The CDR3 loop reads CASSVVGQGYTGELFF. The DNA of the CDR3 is TGTGCCAGCAGCGTAGTGGGACAGGGGTACACCGGGGAGCTGTTTTTT.

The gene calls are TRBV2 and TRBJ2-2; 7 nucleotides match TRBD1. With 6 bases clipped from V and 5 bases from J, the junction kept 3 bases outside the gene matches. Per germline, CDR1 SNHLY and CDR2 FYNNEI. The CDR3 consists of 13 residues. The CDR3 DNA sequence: TGTGCCAGCAGCCCCAGGGGGACCGGGGAGCTGTTTTTT. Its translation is CASSPRGTGELFF.

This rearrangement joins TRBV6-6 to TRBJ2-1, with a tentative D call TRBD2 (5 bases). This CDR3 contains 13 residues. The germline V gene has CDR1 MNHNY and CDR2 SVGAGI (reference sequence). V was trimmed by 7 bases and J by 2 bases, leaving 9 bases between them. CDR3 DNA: TGTGCCAGCAAGGTTAGCGCCTACAATGAGCAGTTCTTC. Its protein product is CASKVSAYNEQFF.

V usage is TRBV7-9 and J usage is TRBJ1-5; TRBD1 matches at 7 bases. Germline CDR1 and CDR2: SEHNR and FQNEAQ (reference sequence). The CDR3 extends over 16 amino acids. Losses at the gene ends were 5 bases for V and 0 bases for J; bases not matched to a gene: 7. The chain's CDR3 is CASSIGQEGSNQPQHF. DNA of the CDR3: TGTGCCAGCAGCATCGGACAGGAAGGTAGCAATCAGCCCCAGCATTTT.

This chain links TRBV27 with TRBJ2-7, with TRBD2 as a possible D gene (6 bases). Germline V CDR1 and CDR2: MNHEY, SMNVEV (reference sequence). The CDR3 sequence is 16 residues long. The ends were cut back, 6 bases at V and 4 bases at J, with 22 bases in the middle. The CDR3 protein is CASSDGVRRASYEQYF. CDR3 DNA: TGTGCCAGCAGCGACGGCGTCAGGAGGGCCAGTTACGAGCAGTACTTC.